This note documents a single T cell receptor beta chain sequence. The antigen remains undetermined. This sample is part of a study of T-cell memory formation after mild COVID-19. Study-wide context: Largely donor-specific TCR clusters were found. Study results and limitations: Clones that got smaller from day 15 to 85 had even CD4/CD8, while clones growing later tipped toward CD4+. A subset of responding clones appeared in pre-infection memory, suggesting cross-reactive memory joined. Mainly CM and EM harbored the contracting CD4+ clones; mainly EMRA harbored the CD8+ ones.

TCRdb redid the calling of the 5' RACE reads with MiXCR, one entry per CDR3 protein. The data hold 150,000 to 200,000 distinct CDR3 sequences, with about a sixth observed a single time. The CDR3 loop spans 14 amino acids. Germline CDR1 is SGHRS and CDR2 is YFSETQ. V was shortened by 3 bases and J by 6 bases, with 15 bases between the two germline ends. The J gene is TRBJ2-5, the V gene TRBV5-1, with D tentatively TRBD1 (6 bases). This TCR came from an adult woman who had mild COVID-19 (a few samples of this study predate the infection). Cell type and time point are not known. The specimen was PBMCs or a T cell subset sorted from them (not recorded which). CDR3 in amino acids: CASSWDTEGKTQYF. The CDR3, as DNA: TGCGCCAGCAGCTGGGACACCGAGGGAAAGACCCAGTACTTC.